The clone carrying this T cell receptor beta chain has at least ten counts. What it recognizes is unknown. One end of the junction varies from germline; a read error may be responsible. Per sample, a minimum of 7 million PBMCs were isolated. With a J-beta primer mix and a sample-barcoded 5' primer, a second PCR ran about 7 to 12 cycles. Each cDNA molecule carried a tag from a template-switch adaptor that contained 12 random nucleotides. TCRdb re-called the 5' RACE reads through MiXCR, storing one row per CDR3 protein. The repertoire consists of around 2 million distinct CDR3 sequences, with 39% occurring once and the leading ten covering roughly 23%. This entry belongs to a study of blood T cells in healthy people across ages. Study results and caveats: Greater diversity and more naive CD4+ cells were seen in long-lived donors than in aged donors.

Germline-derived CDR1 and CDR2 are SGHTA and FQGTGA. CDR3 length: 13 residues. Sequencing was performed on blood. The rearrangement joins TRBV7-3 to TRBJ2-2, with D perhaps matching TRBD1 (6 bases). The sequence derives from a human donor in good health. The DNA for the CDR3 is TGTGCCAGCAGCCTAACAGGGACCGGGGAGCTGTTTTTT. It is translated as CASSLTGTGELFF.